Listed below are T cell receptor beta chains from one sample, sequenced in a study of T-cell reconstitution after alpha-beta-depleted transplantation in children. TCRdb recomputed calls from the PCR reads with MiXCR, one row per CDR3 protein. The table lists some 530,000 distinct CDR3 sequences, around an eighth of them singletons, with approximately 5.4% in the top ten. Sequenced here: PBMCs from the stem cell graft donor, sampled from the stem cell graft. Receptors originate from a human donor who donated a stem cell graft to a child with combined immunodeficiency. Both conserved end residues are part of each CDR3. D genes are given only for firm matches. Where a row states a size, it is once, few, many or the class of an expanded clone; other rows omit it.

D gene,J gene,clone size,V gene,CDR3 DNA,CDR3 protein
TRBD1,TRBJ2-4,few,TRBV9,TGTGCCAGTGGGGACAGGGCGTCGGACATTCAGTACTTC,CASGDRASDIQYF
TRBD1,TRBJ1-5,few,TRBV12-3/TRBV12-4,TGTGCCAGCAGTTTGGGGACAGGGGGCGGCAATCAGCCCCAGCATTTT,CASSLGTGGGNQPQHF
.,TRBJ1-2,few,TRBV10-3,TGTGCCATACAGGGTACGGGCTATGGCTACACCTTC,CAIQGTGYGYTF
TRBD1,TRBJ1-5,.,TRBV6-1,TGTGCCAGCAGGCGAACAGGGGACCAGCCCCAGCATTTT,CASRRTGDQPQHF
.,TRBJ1-2,.,TRBV29-1,TGCAGCGCTCCGAGGGGGTATGGCTACACCTTC,CSAPRGYGYTF
.,TRBJ2-7,many,TRBV3-1,TGTGCCAGCAGCACCCGGCATACCTACGAGCAGTACTTC,CASSTRHTYEQYF
TRBD1,TRBJ1-1,.,TRBV11-3,TGTGCCAGCAGCCCACCCCCGAGACAGGGGAACACTGAAGCTTTCTTT,CASSPPPRQGNTEAFF
TRBD1,TRBJ2-7,few,TRBV10-3,TGTGCCATCAAGGGGGCGATGGACGAGCAGTACTTC,CAIKGAMDEQYF
TRBD1,TRBJ1-2,.,TRBV2,TGTGCCAGCAGGGACATACAGGGGAAGGATGGCTACACCTTC,CASRDIQGKDGYTF
.,TRBJ2-6,.,TRBV6-1,TGTGCCAGCAGTGAAGAGGGGGAACTGACTGGGGCCAACGTCCTGACTTTC,CASSEEGELTGANVLTF
.,TRBJ2-7,many,TRBV7-9,TGTGCCAGCAGCTCCGATTACGAGCAGTACTTC,CASSSDYEQYF
TRBD2,TRBJ2-1,.,TRBV6-2/TRBV6-3,TGTGCCGGGAAGCGGGGGCCTTTCTACAATGAGCAGTTCTTC,CAGKRGPFYNEQFF
.,TRBJ1-1,few,TRBV7-3,TGTGCCAGCAGCCGGGGACCCGGGGACACTGAAGCTTTCTTT,CASSRGPGDTEAFF
.,TRBJ2-1,.,TRBV5-4,TGTGCCAGCAGCTTCGAGGGGTACAATGAGCAGTTCTTC,CASSFEGYNEQFF
.,TRBJ1-1,few,TRBV4-3,TGCGCCAGCAGCCAAAGTCGTCTTGCGGGAGGGAACACTGAAGCTTTCTTT,CASSQSRLAGGNTEAFF
TRBD1,TRBJ1-4,many,TRBV29-1,TGCAGCGTCCAGACAGGGGATGAAAAACTGTTTTTT,CSVQTGDEKLFF
TRBD1,TRBJ2-5,.,TRBV12-3/TRBV12-4,TGTGCCAGCAGCTCCGGGACAGCGAAGGAGACCCAGTACTTC,CASSSGTAKETQYF
.,TRBJ2-2,few,TRBV28,TGTGCCAGCAGTCCCGTTGGGGGCTCCACCGGGGAGCTGTTTTTT,CASSPVGGSTGELFF
.,TRBJ2-7,few,TRBV21-1,TGTGCCAGCAGCAAGCCAAGTCAGAATCTCTCCTACGAGCAGTACTTC,CASSKPSQNLSYEQYF
.,TRBJ2-3,many,TRBV12-3/TRBV12-4,TGTGCCAGCAGTTTGAACCAGGCCACAGATACGCAGTATTTT,CASSLNQATDTQYF
TRBD1,TRBJ2-1,.,TRBV20-1,TGCAGTGCTAGAGCCAGGGGGCTGAATGAGCAGTTCTTC,CSARARGLNEQFF
.,TRBJ2-1,many,TRBV6-2/TRBV6-3,TGTGCCAGCAGTTATCTCGGCGGGGCCCGCAATGAGCAGTTCTTC,CASSYLGGARNEQFF
TRBD2,TRBJ2-1,.,TRBV5-1,TGCGCCAGCAGCCCTTTTAGCGGGAGAACCTACAATGAGCAGTTCTTC,CASSPFSGRTYNEQFF
.,TRBJ2-5,few,TRBV29-1,TGCAGCGTTTCCGTCGGAGTAGGAGAGACCCAGTACTTC,CSVSVGVGETQYF
TRBD2,TRBJ2-3,few,TRBV20-1,TGCAGTGCTACCGTCTACCCGGGACTAGCGGTCACAGATACGCAGTATTTT,CSATVYPGLAVTDTQYF
TRBD2,TRBJ2-5,.,TRBV29-1,TGCAGCCCAATCTTTATACCGGGACTAGCTCGAGAGACCCAGTACTTC,CSPIFIPGLARETQYF
.,TRBJ2-7,.,TRBV19,TGTGCCAGTAGACCCGGGCCCGACCGGGGCGAGCAGTACTTC,CASRPGPDRGEQYF
.,TRBJ2-1,.,TRBV20-1,TGCAGTGCCCCCGGCAGGAGGTACAATGAGCAGTTCTTC,CSAPGRRYNEQFF
TRBD2,TRBJ2-7,.,TRBV10-3,TGTGCCATCAGACCAGCGGGGGGCTACGAGCAGTACTTC,CAIRPAGGYEQYF
TRBD2,TRBJ2-1,.,TRBV7-6,TGTGCCAGCAGCTTAGCTAGCGGGAGTTTCTCCTACAATGAGCAGTTCTTC,CASSLASGSFSYNEQFF
TRBD1,TRBJ1-1,many,TRBV10-3,TGTGCCATCCGGGACAGGGGGCCTGACACTGAAGCTTTCTTT,CAIRDRGPDTEAFF
.,TRBJ2-1,few,TRBV20-1,TGCAGTTGGTCTCTCGGGCATGAGCAGTTCTTC,CSWSLGHEQFF
TRBD2,TRBJ2-1,.,TRBV11-2,TGTGCCAGCAGCTTATATTGGACTAGCGGGAGTAATGAGCAGTTCTTC,CASSLYWTSGSNEQFF
.,TRBJ2-2,few,TRBV5-5,TGTGCCAGCAGCTTGACCTTGAACACCGGGGAGCTGTTTTTT,CASSLTLNTGELFF
TRBD2,TRBJ2-7,few,TRBV5-1,TGCGCCAGCAGCCAGGGACTAGCGGGAGGGCAGGTCGAGCAGTACTTC,CASSQGLAGGQVEQYF
.,TRBJ2-3,few,TRBV7-7,TGTGCTAGCAGCTCGGGACTCCTACCCCGTACGCAGTATTTT,CASSSGLLPRTQYF
.,TRBJ2-1,many,TRBV2,TGTGCCAGCAGCAGGATAACAGCGGCCAATGAGCAGTTCTTC,CASSRITAANEQFF
TRBD2,TRBJ2-7,few,TRBV9,TGTGCCAGCAGCGTAGGACTAGCGGCCCACGAGCAGTACTTC,CASSVGLAAHEQYF
.,TRBJ2-1,many,TRBV2,TGTGCCAGCCGGGAGTTAGCGCCTGTTAATGAGCAGTTCTTC,CASRELAPVNEQFF
.,TRBJ1-5,.,TRBV12-3/TRBV12-4,TGTGCCAGCAGTTTGAGCCAAAACCAGCCCCAGCATTTT,CASSLSQNQPQHF
.,TRBJ1-4,few,TRBV6-2/TRBV6-3,TGTGCCAGCAGTTACGGGGGCGGATCGGAAAAACTGTTTTTT,CASSYGGGSEKLFF
TRBD2,TRBJ2-5,.,TRBV7-8,TGTGCCAGCAGCCCACGGGACTATCCGCAAGAGACCCAGTACTTC,CASSPRDYPQETQYF